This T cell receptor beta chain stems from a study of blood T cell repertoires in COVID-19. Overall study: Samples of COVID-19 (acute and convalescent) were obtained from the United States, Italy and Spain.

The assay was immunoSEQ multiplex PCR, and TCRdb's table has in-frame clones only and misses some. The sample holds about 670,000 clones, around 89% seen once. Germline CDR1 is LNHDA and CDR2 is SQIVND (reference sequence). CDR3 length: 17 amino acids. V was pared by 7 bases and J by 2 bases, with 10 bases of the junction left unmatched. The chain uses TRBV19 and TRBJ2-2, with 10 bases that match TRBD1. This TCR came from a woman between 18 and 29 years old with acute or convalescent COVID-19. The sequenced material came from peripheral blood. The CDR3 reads CASISDRGIPNTGELFF. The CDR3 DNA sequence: TGTGCCAGTATCTCGGACAGGGGGATCCCAAACACCGGGGAGCTGTTTTTT.